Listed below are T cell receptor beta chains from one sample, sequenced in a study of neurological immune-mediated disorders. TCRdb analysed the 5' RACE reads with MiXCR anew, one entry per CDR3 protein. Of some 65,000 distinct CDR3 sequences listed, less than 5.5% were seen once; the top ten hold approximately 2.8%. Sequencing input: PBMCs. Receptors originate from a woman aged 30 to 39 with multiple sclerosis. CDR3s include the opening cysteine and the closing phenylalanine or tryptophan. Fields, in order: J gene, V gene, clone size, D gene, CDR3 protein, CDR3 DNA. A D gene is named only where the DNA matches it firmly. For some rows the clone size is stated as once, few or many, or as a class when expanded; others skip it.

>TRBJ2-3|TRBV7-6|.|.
CASSLEALSTDTQYF
TGTGCCAGCAGCTTAGAAGCGCTTAGCACAGATACGCAGTATTTT
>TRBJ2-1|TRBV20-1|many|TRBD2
CSAGPSGGPREQFF
TGCAGTGCTGGTCCTAGCGGGGGGCCTAGGGAGCAGTTCTTC
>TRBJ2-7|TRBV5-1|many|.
CASSIGYEQYF
TGCGCCAGCAGCATAGGCTACGAGCAGTACTTC
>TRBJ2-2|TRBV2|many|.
CATRPGLTGELFF
TGTGCCACCAGACCAGGGCTGACCGGGGAGCTGTTTTTT
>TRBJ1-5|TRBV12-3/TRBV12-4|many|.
CASSLAQGQPQNF
TGTGCCAGCAGTTTAGCGCAGGGTCAGCCCCAGAATTTT
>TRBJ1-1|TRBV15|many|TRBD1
CATARDRVSSGTEAFF
TGTGCCACCGCCCGGGACAGGGTTAGTTCGGGCACTGAAGCTTTCTTT
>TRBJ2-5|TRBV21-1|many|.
CASSKGRANQGQGKETQYF
TGTGCCAGCAGCAAAGGGCGGGCAAACCAGGGCCAAGGTAAAGAGACCCAGTACTTC
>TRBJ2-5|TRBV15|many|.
CATSRTITQETQYF
TGTGCCACCAGCAGAACCATAACCCAAGAGACCCAGTACTTC
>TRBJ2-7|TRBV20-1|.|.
CSAVGSSLVAEQYF
TGCAGTGCTGTCGGCTCTTCCCTCGTGGCCGAGCAGTACTTC
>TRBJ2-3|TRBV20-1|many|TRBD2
CSARGGGVTDTQYF
TGCAGTGCTAGGGGCGGGGGGGTCACAGATACGCAGTATTTT
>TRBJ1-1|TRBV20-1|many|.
CSASPQLREAFF
TGCAGTGCCAGTCCCCAGTTGCGGGAAGCTTTCTTT
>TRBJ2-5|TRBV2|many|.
CASSTGTGDETQYF
TGTGCCAGCAGTACCGGGACGGGGGATGAGACCCAGTACTTC
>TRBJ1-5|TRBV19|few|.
CASSPRDLFNQPQHF
TGTGCCAGCAGTCCCCGGGACCTCTTTAATCAGCCCCAGCATTTT
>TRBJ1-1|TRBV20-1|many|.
CSARDSLIPNTEAFF
TGCAGTGCTAGGGACAGTCTGATCCCAAACACTGAAGCTTTCTTT
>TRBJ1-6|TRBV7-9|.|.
CASRGLDNSPLNF
TGTGCCAGCAGGGGTCTTGATAATTCACCCCTCAACTTT
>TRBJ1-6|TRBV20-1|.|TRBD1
CSARDGYRGSNSPLHF
TGTAGTGCTAGAGATGGGTACAGGGGATCCAATTCACCCCTCCACTTT
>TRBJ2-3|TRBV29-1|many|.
CSVEGTLTDTQYF
TGCAGCGTTGAAGGGACGCTCACAGATACGCAGTATTTT
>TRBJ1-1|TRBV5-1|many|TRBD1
CASSQGDLNTEAFF
TGCGCCAGCAGCCAGGGGGATTTGAACACTGAAGCTTTCTTT
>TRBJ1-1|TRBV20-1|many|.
CSATRRASAAEAFF
TGCAGTGCTACACGGCGGGCCTCGGCGGCTGAAGCTTTCTTT
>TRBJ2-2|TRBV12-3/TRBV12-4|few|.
CASSLGRGLSTGELFF
TGTGCCAGCAGTTTGGGCCGGGGGCTATCAACCGGGGAGCTGTTTTTT